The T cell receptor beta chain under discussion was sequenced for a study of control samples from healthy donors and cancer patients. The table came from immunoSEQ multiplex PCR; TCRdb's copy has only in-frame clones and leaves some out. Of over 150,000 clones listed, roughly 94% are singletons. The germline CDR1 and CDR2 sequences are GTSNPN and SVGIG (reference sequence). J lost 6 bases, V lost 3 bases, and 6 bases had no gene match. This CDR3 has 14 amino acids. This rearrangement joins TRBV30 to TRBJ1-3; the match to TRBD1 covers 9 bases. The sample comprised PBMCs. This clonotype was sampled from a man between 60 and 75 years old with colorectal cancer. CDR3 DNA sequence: TGTGCCTGGAGCGGGACAGGGTGGACAAACACCATATATTTT. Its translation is CAWSGTGWTNTIYF. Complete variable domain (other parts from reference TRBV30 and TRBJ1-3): SQTIHQWPATLVQPVGSPLSLECTVEGTSNPNLYWYRQAAGRGLQLLFYSVGIGQISSEVPQNLSASRPQDRQFILSSKKLLLSDSGFYLCAWSGTGWTNTIYFGEGSWLTVV.